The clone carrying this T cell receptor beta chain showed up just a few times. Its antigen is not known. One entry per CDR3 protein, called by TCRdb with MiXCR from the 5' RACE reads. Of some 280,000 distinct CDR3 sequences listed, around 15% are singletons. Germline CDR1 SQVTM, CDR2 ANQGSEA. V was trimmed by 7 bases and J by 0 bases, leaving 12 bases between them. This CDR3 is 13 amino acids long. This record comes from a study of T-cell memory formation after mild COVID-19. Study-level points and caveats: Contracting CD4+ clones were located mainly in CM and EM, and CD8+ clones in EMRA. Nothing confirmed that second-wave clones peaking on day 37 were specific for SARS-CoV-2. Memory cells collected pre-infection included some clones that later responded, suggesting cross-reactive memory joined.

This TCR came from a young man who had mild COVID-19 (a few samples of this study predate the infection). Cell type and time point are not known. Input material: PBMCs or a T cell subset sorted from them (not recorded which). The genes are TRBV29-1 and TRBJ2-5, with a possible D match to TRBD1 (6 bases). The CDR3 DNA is TGCAGCGCCGACAGGTTGTACCAAGAGACCCAGTACTTC. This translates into CSADRLYQETQYF.